Sequencing of this TCR beta chain was carried out in a study of blood T cell repertoires in COVID-19 (dated by TCRdb to the early 2020s). Study-level background: Samples from collaborators originated in the United States, Italy and Spain and spanned both the acute and convalescent phases of COVID-19. The prospective study material was composed of cDNA or gDNA derived from T cells, B-cell-depleted T cells, or PBMCs. Deeply sampled blood TCRbeta repertoires from subjects exposed to, actively infected with, or recovered from COVID-19 were included in the dataset. The repertoires were released in a freely available public database intended as a resource for research on the immune response to SARS-CoV-2. Samples were obtained from the ongoing ImmuneRACE study (first 160 participants) and from 1,000 to 1,500 subjects provided by 6 global collaborators. Nearly every sample came with metadata listing a de-identified subject ID, COVID-19 status, age in years and sex. Where available, HLA class I and class II types were taken from metadata supplied by the sample provider and were not determined by assay-based typing.

From the cysteine through the phenylalanine, the CDR3 covers 17 amino acids. Only CDR3 DNA is held: 51 bases, read in frame from base 1. The germline V gene (reference sequence) yields SGHKS for CDR1 and YYEKEE for CDR2. V trim: 1 base; J trim: 4 bases; unmatched bases: 12. The immunoSEQ Assay, a bias-controlled multiplex PCR, was used to amplify TCRbeta CDR3 regions from genomic DNA. Processing in the source paper ran as follows. The number of nucleated cells in each sample was estimated by amplification of reference gene primers within the assay. Sequence reads were collapsed and filtered to measure the absolute abundance of every unique TCRbeta CDR3 rearrangement. For each sample, productive Simpson clonality was calculated by taking the square root of Simpson's diversity index across productive rearrangements. Sourced from immuneACCESS, this table was stored by TCRdb with only in-frame sequences that have V and J called. A share of the clones is absent; for the studies checked, an unresolved V gene accounts for under half, and the remainder has no known explanation. The V and J calls and clone size were taken over from that table, and D and trimming were inferred from the DNA. Present in this sample are over 130,000 clones, roughly 80% of which were seen just once. Under 2.5% of the sample goes to the ten largest clones.

Collaborating institutions collected whole blood in K2EDTA tubes following their own protocols. Collaborator samples were shipped for TCRbeta analysis as frozen whole blood, isolated PBMCs, or DNA extracted from either sample type. As regards this clone: Its specific antigen is unknown. Base qualities were left out, and no much larger clone turns up one base away.

General conclusions and limits of the study: How much clinical and demographic metadata was included differed by source and by participant, and the metadata was provided uncurated.

Sequencing was performed on peripheral blood. The chain is encoded by TRBV5-5 joined to TRBJ2-7; 9 middle bases align to TRBD1. This receptor was taken from a man between 65 and 79 years old with acute or convalescent COVID-19. DNA sequence: TGTGCCAGCAGCTTGCGGCAACCGGGACAGGGCTATTACGAGCAGTACTTC. Translated, this gives CASSLRQPGQGYYEQYF.